One and the same sample provided the 32 T cell receptor beta chains below, sequenced in a study of technical replicates of blood from a handful of donors. Assay: immunoSEQ multiplex PCR; the TCRdb copy retains only in-frame clones and omits some. The table has approximately 76,000 clones, less than 98% seen once. The sample taken for sequencing was T cells isolated from PBMCs. Source of these receptors: a human donor in good health.

V gene TRBV25-1 combines with J gene TRBJ2-2; TRBD2 is a possible D gene (5 bases). CDR1 and CDR2 from the germline V gene are MGHDK and SYGVNS. The CDR3 is made up of 14 amino acids. The V gene lost 3 bases and the J gene lost 5 bases, with 10 bases spanning the gap. CDR3 bases: TGTGCCAGCAGTGATCGAGGGAGTACCGGGGAGCTGTTTTTT. This sequence encodes CASSDRGSTGELFF. Combining the CDR3 with reference TRBV25-1 and TRBJ2-2 gives the whole variable domain EADIYQTPRYLVIGTGKKITLECSQTMGHDKMYWYQQDPGMELHLIHYSYGVNSTEKGDLSSESTVSRIRTEHFPLTLESARPSHTSQYLCASSDRGSTGELFFGEGSRLTVL.

This chain joins TRBV6-5 and TRBJ2-7; D is perhaps TRBD1 (5 bases). Germline CDR1 is MNHEY and CDR2 is SVGAGI. This CDR3 is 15 amino acids long. The V end was cut by 2 bases, the J end by 4 bases, with 15 bases between. The CDR3 DNA reads TGTGCCAGCAGTTACCCAGGGCCCCTGGGTTACGAGCAGTACTTC. It encodes CASSYPGPLGYEQYF.

The chain is built from TRBV5-1 and TRBJ1-2; the D gene is possibly TRBD1 (6 bases). Germline-derived CDR1 and CDR2 are SGHRS and YFSETQ. Trimming cost V 0 bases and J 6 bases, with 15 bases left between them. This CDR3 is 15 amino acids long. CDR3 in amino acids: CASSLGNRVTNGYTF. The CDR3 DNA is TGCGCCAGCAGCTTGGGTAACAGGGTAACGAATGGCTACACCTTC.

DNA for the CDR3: TGCGCCAGCAGCCAAGATCCCAGATACGAGCAGTACTTC. Encoded protein: CASSQDPRYEQYF. This chain links TRBV4-1 with TRBJ2-7; D is uncertain. CDR1 and CDR2 from the germline V gene are MGHRA and YSYEKL. Trimming left V 0 bases short and J 4 bases short, with 7 bases between. The CDR3 is 13 amino acids.

The V and J genes are TRBV4-1 and TRBJ2-1, with D possibly TRBD2 on 6 matching bases. The CDR3 totals 15 residues. The V gene lost 3 bases and the J gene lost 6 bases, with 15 bases spanning the gap. Germline V CDR1 and CDR2: MGHRA, YSYEKL. The CDR3 region is CASSHLGGSSNEQFF. The CDR3, as DNA: TGCGCCAGCAGCCACCTTGGGGGGTCAAGCAATGAGCAGTTCTTC.

CDR3 amino acids: CASSQDTAGGQETQYF. CDR3 DNA: TGCGCCAGCAGCCAAGATACAGCGGGGGGCCAAGAGACCCAGTACTTC. This chain connects TRBV4-1 to TRBJ2-5; 9 nucleotides line up with TRBD2. The CDR3 consists of 16 residues. V trimming: 0 bases; J trimming: 1 base; junction bases outside the gene matches: 3. The germline V gene has CDR1 MGHRA and CDR2 YSYEKL.

The gene calls are TRBV6-1 and TRBJ1-5; D is ambiguous. V lost 9 bases and J 7 bases, leaving 10 bases between the germline ends. This CDR3 region has 11 residues. The germline V gene has CDR1 MNHNS and CDR2 SASEGT. DNA for the CDR3: TGTGCCAGTGGCGACAACCAGCCCCAGCATTTT. Translating it yields CASGDNQPQHF.

This clone came up once. V is TRBV6-1 and J is TRBJ2-1; 13 bases fit TRBD2. The CDR3 length is 15 residues. J was trimmed by 7 bases and V by 6 bases; bases with no gene match: 6. Germline values: CDR1 MNHNS, CDR2 SASEGT. CDR3 DNA: TGTGCCAGCAGCTCGGGACTAGCGGGGCAAAATGAGCAGTTCTTC. This translates into CASSSGLAGQNEQFF.

This rearrangement joins TRBV12-5 to TRBJ2-1; 12 bases match TRBD2. CDR1 LGHNT and CDR2 FRNRAP come from the germline V gene. This CDR3 has 17 residues. The junction had 11 bases not matched to a gene; V was cut back by 3 bases and J by 8 bases. The CDR3 here is CASGFSPSGGVLDEQFF. The CDR3 DNA reads TGTGCTAGTGGTTTCTCCCCTAGCGGGGGGGTCTTGGATGAGCAGTTCTTC.

The chain uses TRBV6-4 and TRBJ2-2, with 10 nucleotides matching TRBD2. The V and J ends lost 6 bases and 3 bases, in that order; junction bases with no gene match: 4. The CDR3 spans 15 residues. Germline V CDR1 and CDR2: MRHNA, SNTAGT. This chain's CDR3 is CASSSSGGHTGELFF. In nucleotides, the CDR3 is TGTGCCAGCAGCTCTAGCGGGGGTCACACCGGGGAGCTGTTTTTT.

In this sample, this clone turned up once. V and J are TRBV23-1 and TRBJ2-7; 8 bases line up with TRBD1. TRBV23-1 is labeled an ORF, and its function is uncertain. There are 18 residues in the CDR3. V lost 3 bases, J lost 0 bases, and 13 bases stayed unmatched. The CDR3 DNA follows: TGCGCCAGCAGTCACAGTCTCGCTCTTGGGACAGGCTCCTACGAGCAGTACTTC. It is translated as CASSHSLALGTGSYEQYF.

V usage is TRBV6-5 and J usage is TRBJ2-7, with D unclear. The ends were cut back, 0 bases at V and 0 bases at J, with 6 bases in the middle. This CDR3 region has 14 residues. CDR1 is MNHEY and CDR2 is SVGAGI in the germline V gene. The CDR3: CASSYSWASYEQYF. The CDR3 DNA follows: TGTGCCAGCAGTTACTCGTGGGCCTCCTACGAGCAGTACTTC.

V is TRBV7-2 and J is TRBJ2-1, with a possible D match to TRBD1 (6 bases). Germline V lookup: CDR1 SGHTA, CDR2 FQGNSA. This CDR3 spans 16 amino acids. V was pared by 2 bases and J by 4 bases, with 15 bases between. In nucleotides, the CDR3 is TGTGCCAGCAGCTTATCCCCGGGACAAAGATACAATGAGCAGTTCTTC. Translation gives CASSLSPGQRYNEQFF.

This chain joins TRBV5-4 and TRBJ2-3; 8 bases are a match to TRBD2. CDR1 SGHNT and CDR2 YYREEE come from the germline V gene (reference sequence). The CDR3 contains 15 residues. With 4 bases clipped from V and 2 bases from J, the junction kept 6 bases outside the gene matches. As DNA, the CDR3 is TGTGCCAGCAGCCCAACTAGCGGCTACACAGATACGCAGTATTTT. Its protein product is CASSPTSGYTDTQYF.

The CDR3 DNA reads as TGCAGTGCTTGGGGCGAACACGGCTACACCTTC. Translation: CSAWGEHGYTF. The V and J genes are TRBV20-1 and TRBJ1-2, with D tentatively TRBD1 (5 bases). This CDR3 comprises 11 residues. The germline V and J ends were trimmed by 5 bases and 8 bases, with 12 bases remaining between them. CDR1 and CDR2 (germline): DFQATT, SNEGSKA (reference sequence).

The chain couples TRBV2 to TRBJ1-2; D gene unclear. Germline-derived CDR1 and CDR2 are SNHLY and FYNNEI. V shed 2 bases and J shed 5 bases, with 6 bases lying between them. The CDR3 totals 12 residues. CDR3 region: CASSEWQYGYTF. The DNA of the CDR3 is TGTGCCAGCAGTGAATGGCAGTATGGCTACACCTTC.

This chain uses TRBV28 with TRBJ1-2; D unclear. Between the trimmed V and J ends, which lost 3 bases and 4 bases, there was a span of 18 bases. Germline loops: CDR1 MDHEN, CDR2 SYDVKM. The CDR3 length is 16 residues. The CDR3 spells CASSFPVVEPGYGYTF. The DNA of the CDR3 is TGTGCCAGCAGTTTCCCGGTCGTGGAGCCGGGCTATGGCTACACCTTC.

The J gene is TRBJ1-1, the V gene TRBV19; a possible D gene is TRBD1 (5 bases). Germline V gene data show CDR1 as LNHDA and CDR2 as SQIVND (reference sequence). The CDR3 extends over 12 amino acids. Between the trimmed V and J ends, which lost 10 bases and 4 bases, there was a span of 13 bases. CDR3 sequence: CAILTGPTEAFF. In DNA, the CDR3 is TGTGCCATTTTAACAGGCCCCACTGAAGCTTTCTTT.

The rearrangement uses TRBV5-6 and TRBJ1-6; D call uncertain. CDR1 SGHDT and CDR2 YYEEEE come from the germline V gene. The CDR3 is made up of 14 amino acids. With 0 bases removed from V and 3 bases from J, the gap between germline ends came to 4 bases. For the CDR3, the DNA is TGTGCCAGCAGCTTGGGGCACTATAATTCACCCCTCCACTTT. It is translated as CASSLGHYNSPLHF.

This clone has a handful of counts. The chain is built from TRBV4-1 and TRBJ1-2; 7 positions match TRBD1. The trim removed 0 bases at V and 0 bases at J, leaving 22 bases unmatched. CDR1 MGHRA and CDR2 YSYEKL come from the germline V gene. CDR3 length: 22 residues. The CDR3 protein is CASSQDRLGVYHRDSTNYGYTF. The CDR3 DNA follows: TGCGCCAGCAGCCAAGATCGATTGGGCGTGTATCACCGGGACAGCACTAACTATGGCTACACCTTC.

V gene TRBV7-9 combines with J gene TRBJ1-4; tentatively, D is TRBD1 (5 bases). The CDR3 contains 14 residues. In germline, CDR1 is SEHNR, CDR2 FQNEAQ (reference sequence). With 3 bases removed from V and 10 bases from J, the gap between germline ends came to 15 bases. As DNA, the CDR3 is TGTGCCAGCAGCTTTGACGGATTGGGGCGAAAACTGTTTTTT. Translating gives CASSFDGLGRKLFF.

The chain links TRBV18 to TRBJ1-4, with TRBD1 matching 10 bases. This CDR3 is 15 amino acids long. CDR1 and CDR2 from the germline V gene are KGHSH and LQKENI. The V and J ends lost 3 bases and 7 bases, in that order; junction bases with no gene match: 5. The CDR3 loop is CASSPPGQGSEKLFF. In DNA form, the CDR3 reads TGTGCCAGCTCACCTCCGGGACAGGGGAGTGAAAAACTGTTTTTT.

The rearrangement uses TRBV19 and TRBJ1-2; no reliable D call. The germline gives CDR1 LNHDA, CDR2 SQIVND (reference sequence). Trimming shortened V by 4 bases and J by 5 bases, and 17 bases separated the two germline ends. The CDR3 contains 15 residues. Here the CDR3 reads CASSTVTGIFYGYTF. The CDR3 DNA reads as TGTGCCAGTAGTACGGTTACGGGGATATTTTATGGCTACACCTTC.

Turning to this clone: The junction differs from germline at one of its ends, possibly a read error. The chain joins TRBV19 to TRBJ1-5, with no clear D. Germline V lookup: CDR1 LNHDA, CDR2 SQIVND (reference sequence). The CDR3 spans 11 residues. For the CDR3, the DNA is TGTGCCAGTAGTATTCCGCCTATTCTGTATTTT. Its protein is CASSIPPILYF.

This clone was picked up one time. The genes are TRBV6-5 and TRBJ2-7; weak D call: TRBD1 (7 bases). Looked up from germline, CDR1 is MNHEY and CDR2 is SVGAGI. The CDR3 extends over 14 amino acids. Trimming stripped 7 bases from V and 4 bases from J, with 17 bases between. CDR3: CASTPAGQSYEQYF. DNA of the CDR3: TGTGCCAGCACCCCGGCGGGACAGAGTTACGAGCAGTACTTC.

This chain connects TRBV7-2 to TRBJ2-7; TRBD1 agrees at 7 bases. V lost 1 base, J lost 4 bases, and 10 bases stayed unmatched. CDR1 is SGHTA and CDR2 is FQGNSA in the germline V gene. The CDR3 length is 16 residues. The CDR3 reads CASSLGGTDTGYEQYF. The CDR3 DNA sequence: TGTGCCAGCAGCTTAGGAGGGACAGATACCGGGTACGAGCAGTACTTC.

The chain has TRBV28 and TRBJ2-2, with D possibly matching TRBD1 (8 bases). The CDR3 is made up of 14 amino acids. CDR1 is MDHEN, CDR2 SYDVKM, per germline. Trimming shortened V by 10 bases and J by 7 bases, and 19 bases separated the two germline ends. CDR3 DNA sequence: TGTGCCATTTCCCCACAGGGGGAGGGCGGGGAGCTGTTTTTT. Its translation is CAISPQGEGGELFF.

The rearrangement links TRBV6-5 to TRBJ1-4; D may be TRBD1 (6 bases). This CDR3 comprises 15 residues. In germline, CDR1 is MNHEY, CDR2 SVGAGI. V was cut by 6 bases and J by 6 bases, with 17 bases left in between. CDR3 nucleotides: TGTGCCAGCAGCCGGACCCAGGGGCTATATGAAAAACTGTTTTTT. It specifies CASSRTQGLYEKLFF.

The V call is TRBV14, the J call TRBJ2-3, with TRBD2 as a possible D gene (6 bases). Germline V gene data show CDR1 as SGHDN and CDR2 as FVKESK. This CDR3 contains 14 residues. The V and J ends lost 5 bases and 6 bases respectively, with 15 bases between them. The CDR3 region has the DNA TGTGCCAGCAGCAAAGTGTCGGGGGTGGATACGCAGTATTTT. As protein: CASSKVSGVDTQYF.

The J gene is TRBJ2-1, the V gene TRBV13; tentative D call: TRBD2 (6 bases). Trimming stripped 2 bases from V and 4 bases from J, with 9 bases between. CDR3 length: 14 amino acids. Germline lookup yields CDR1 PRHDT and CDR2 FYEKMQ (reference sequence). CDR3 in DNA: TGTGCCAGCAGCTTACTAGCGCGATACAATGAGCAGTTCTTC. It yields the protein CASSLLARYNEQFF.

This sequence joins TRBV13 and TRBJ2-1, with 14 bases fitting TRBD2. This CDR3 is built from 17 residues. Germline-derived CDR1 and CDR2 are PRHDT and FYEKMQ (reference sequence). The V and J ends lost 6 bases and 5 bases, in that order; junction bases with no gene match: 9. For the CDR3, the DNA is TGTGCCAGCAGTAAGATGGGACTAGCGGGGGAGAACAATGAGCAGTTCTTC. Protein sequence: CASSKMGLAGENNEQFF.

This chain uses TRBV2 with TRBJ1-1, with D hard to call. Trimming pared 6 bases from V and 0 bases from J, leaving 11 bases between. Germline lookup yields CDR1 SNHLY and CDR2 FYNNEI. This CDR3 has 14 residues. The CDR3 here is CASRTTFMNTEAFF. CDR3 sequence (DNA): TGTGCCAGCAGGACAACATTTATGAACACTGAAGCTTTCTTT.